The 20 T cell receptor beta chains given below trace back to one sample, sequenced in a study of cytomegalovirus exposure and HLA in healthy donors. A multiplex PCR was run with 60 Vbeta primers and 13 Jbeta primers. Only in-frame clones appear in the TCRdb table, and some are missing; sequencing was by immunoSEQ multiplex PCR. Of over 150,000 clones in the sample, approximately 79% were seen once. Material for sequencing was PBMCs. The receptor source for this set is a man aged 55 to 70 in good health and CMV-seronegative.

V is TRBV2 and J is TRBJ2-5; D perhaps matches TRBD1 (7 bases). The CDR3 runs to 14 residues. Trimming left V 8 bases short and J 4 bases short, with 17 bases between. The germline CDR1 and CDR2 sequences are SNHLY and FYNNEI. The CDR3 coding sequence is TGTGCCAGCCTAACGGGGCAGGGGGGAGAGACCCAGTACTTC. Protein sequence: CASLTGQGGETQYF.

The CDR3 is CASSQTFGQGSYEQYF. The CDR3 nucleotides read TGCGCCAGCAGCCAAACCTTTGGGCAGGGGTCCTACGAGCAGTACTTC. The chain carries TRBV4-1 and TRBJ2-7, with D possibly matching TRBD1 (6 bases). The CDR3 is 16 residues long. V dropped 2 bases and J dropped 1 base, with 15 bases sitting between them. Germline loops: CDR1 MGHRA, CDR2 YSYEKL.

This clone was recorded only once. This sequence joins TRBV9 and TRBJ2-2; D gene uncertain. Germline assignment: CDR1 SGDLS and CDR2 YYNGEE. V shed 0 bases and J shed 5 bases, with 11 bases lying between them. There are 15 residues in the CDR3. The chain's CDR3 is CASSVGLSVTGELFF. The CDR3 nucleotides are TGTGCCAGCAGCGTAGGGTTGTCGGTTACCGGGGAGCTGTTTTTT.

This chain joins TRBV30 and TRBJ1-6; TRBD1 agrees at 7 bases. The CDR3 is made up of 13 amino acids. J gave up 8 bases and V 1 base, and 2 bases lay outside the gene matches. CDR1 and CDR2 (germline): GTSNPN, SVGIG (reference sequence). CDR3 in amino acids: CAWSGQGDSPLHF. CDR3 coding DNA: TGTGCCTGGAGTGGCCAGGGGGATTCACCCCTCCACTTT.

The genes are TRBV9 and TRBJ2-7, with TRBD2 as a possible D gene (5 bases). Germline-derived CDR1 and CDR2 are SGDLS and YYNGEE. The CDR3 is 13 residues long. Between the trimmed V and J ends, which lost 2 bases and 5 bases, there was a span of 11 bases. CDR3 amino acids: CASSVTTRDEQYF. In DNA, the CDR3 is TGTGCCAGCAGCGTGACTACCCGTGACGAGCAGTACTTC.

The genes are TRBV28 and TRBJ2-7, with D uncertain. This CDR3 has 12 amino acids. Trimming took 3 bases from V and 4 from J, leaving 7 bases between them. Germline CDR1 is MDHEN and CDR2 is SYDVKM. In nucleotides, the CDR3 is TGTGCCAGCAGTTTGGCCGAATACGAGCAGTACTTC. This sequence encodes CASSLAEYEQYF.

In its sample, this clone was seen a few times. This chain uses TRBV5-5 with TRBJ2-7; a weak D match, TRBD1 (6 bases). V lost 0 bases and J 0 bases, leaving 10 bases between the germline ends. Germline CDR1 and CDR2: SGHKS and YYEKEE (reference sequence). The CDR3 loop spans 15 amino acids. The DNA for the CDR3 is TGTGCCAGCAGCTTGGGGTCGACAGGCTCCTACGAGCAGTACTTC. Encoded protein: CASSLGSTGSYEQYF.

The V gene is TRBV5-1, the J gene TRBJ2-7, with D possibly TRBD1 on 5 matching bases. Trimming cost V 7 bases and J 0 bases, with 17 bases left between them. Germline V gene lookup returns CDR1 SGHRS and CDR2 YFSETQ. The CDR3 is made up of 15 amino acids. CDR3 nucleotides: TGCGCCAGCCAACCCGACAAGGGGAACTCCTACGAGCAGTACTTC. Protein product: CASQPDKGNSYEQYF.

This chain uses TRBV9 with TRBJ2-3; TRBD2 matches 10 bases. V dropped 3 bases and J dropped 3; count of bases not matched to a gene: 4. This CDR3 spans 15 amino acids. From germline, CDR1 is SGDLS and CDR2 YYNGEE. The CDR3 DNA is TGTGCCAGCAGCGGAAAGCGGGGGGGTACAGATACGCAGTATTTT. It codes for CASSGKRGGTDTQYF.

CDR3 protein: CASGGGAKNIQYF. The CDR3 DNA sequence: TGTGCCAGTGGTGGGGGGGCCAAAAACATTCAGTACTTC. J is TRBJ2-4 and V is TRBV28; D possibly corresponds to TRBD2 (6 bases). V was cut by 9 bases and J by 1 base, with 10 bases left in between. The CDR3 runs 13 residues. CDR1 is MDHEN, CDR2 SYDVKM, per germline.

V and J are TRBV19 and TRBJ2-1; the match to TRBD1 covers 8 bases. This CDR3 comprises 14 residues. CDR1 is LNHDA, CDR2 SQIVND, per germline (reference sequence). V was pared by 4 bases and J by 6 bases, with 5 bases of the junction left unmatched. DNA for the CDR3: TGTGCCAGTAGTACGACAGGGGTCCCCAATGAGCAGTTCTTC. Amino acid sequence: CASSTTGVPNEQFF.

The CDR3 sequence: CASSLASGTSLYEQYF. The CDR3 bases are TGTGCCAGCAGCTTAGCTTCCGGGACTAGCTTGTACGAGCAGTACTTC. The J gene is TRBJ2-7, the V gene TRBV7-2; 9 positions agree with TRBD2. CDR1 SGHTA and CDR2 FQGNSA come from the germline V gene. V shed 0 bases, J shed 4 bases, and the junction held 7 bases outside the gene matches. The CDR3 runs 16 residues.

The rearrangement links TRBV30 to TRBJ2-2, with 14 bases lining up with TRBD2. With 4 bases clipped from V and 6 bases from J, the junction kept 10 bases outside the gene matches. The CDR3 runs 17 residues. The germline V gene encodes CDR1 GTSNPN and CDR2 SVGIG (reference sequence). The CDR3 nucleotides read TGTGCCTGGACTGAAAAGGGGACTAGCGGGAGATCCGGGGAGCTGTTTTTT. This gives the protein CAWTEKGTSGRSGELFF.

The V gene is TRBV5-1, the J gene TRBJ2-5; 8 bases fit TRBD2. Trimming removed 0 bases from V and 4 bases from J; junction bases left unmatched: 5. Germline loops: CDR1 SGHRS, CDR2 YFSETQ. This CDR3 contains 15 residues. The CDR3 reads CASSLEREFVETQYF. DNA for the CDR3: TGCGCCAGCAGCTTGGAGCGGGAGTTCGTAGAGACCCAGTACTTC.

This clone was seen a single time. Other DNA sequences within the sample encode an identical CDR3. The chain recombines TRBV11-3 with TRBJ1-2, with 8 positions matching TRBD1. Germline assignment: CDR1 SGHNT and CDR2 YENEEA. Trimming removed 4 bases from V and 5 bases from J; junction bases left unmatched: 3. The CDR3 length is 13 residues. The CDR3 region has the DNA TGTGCCAGCAGCTCCGACAGGGGTTATGGCTACACCTTC. This translates into CASSSDRGYGYTF.

The chain recombines TRBV5-1 with TRBJ2-5, with 8 bases aligning to TRBD1. Germline CDR1 reads SGHRS; CDR2 reads YFSETQ. Trimming cost V 4 bases and J 11 bases; bases outside gene matches: 13. CDR3 length equals 14 residues. Written as DNA, the CDR3 is TGCGCCAGCAGCGGCCAGGGGGCTTCGGGGGAGCAGTACTTC. This codes for CASSGQGASGEQYF. Supplemented by reference TRBV5-1 and TRBJ2-5, the full variable domain reads KAGVTQTPRYLIKTRGQQVTLSCSPISGHRSVSWYQQTPGQGLQFLFEYFSETQRNKGNFPGRFSGRQFSNSRSEMNVSTLELGDSALYLCASSGQGASGEQYFGPGTRLLVL.

The V call is TRBV7-9, the J call TRBJ2-5, with 7 bases identical to TRBD2. V was clipped by 7 bases and J by 4 bases; unmatched bases: 12. Germline CDR1 reads SEHNR; CDR2 reads FQNEAQ (reference sequence). This CDR3 has 15 amino acids. This CDR3 reads CASIKPGGSGETQYF. The CDR3 nucleotides read TGTGCCAGCATCAAACCCGGGGGGTCGGGAGAGACCCAGTACTTC.

This clone was picked up one time. The rearrangement links TRBV19 to TRBJ2-7; the D is unclear. The germline V and J ends were trimmed by 3 bases and 3 bases, with 9 bases remaining between them. The CDR3 loop spans 13 amino acids. The V gene's germline CDR1 is LNHDA and CDR2 SQIVND (reference sequence). The CDR3 bases are TGTGCCAGTAGTATGGGCTTAAACTACGAGCAGTACTTC. Its protein is CASSMGLNYEQYF.

This chain's CDR3 is CSAEPQDEQYF. The DNA of the CDR3 is TGCAGTGCTGAACCCCAGGACGAGCAGTACTTC. The V gene is TRBV20-1, the J gene TRBJ2-7; unclear D gene. Trimming took 5 bases from V and 5 from J, leaving 10 bases between them. CDR1 is DFQATT and CDR2 is SNEGSKA in the germline V gene (reference sequence). The CDR3 runs 11 residues.

J is TRBJ2-5 and V is TRBV29-1; D is perhaps TRBD2 (7 bases). This CDR3 spans 14 amino acids. Germline values: CDR1 SQVTM, CDR2 ANQGSEA. Deletions cut 3 bases from V and 5 bases from J, with 16 bases between. CDR3 protein: CSVDRGAFGETQYF. The CDR3 bases are TGCAGCGTTGATCGGGGGGCATTCGGGGAGACCCAGTACTTC.